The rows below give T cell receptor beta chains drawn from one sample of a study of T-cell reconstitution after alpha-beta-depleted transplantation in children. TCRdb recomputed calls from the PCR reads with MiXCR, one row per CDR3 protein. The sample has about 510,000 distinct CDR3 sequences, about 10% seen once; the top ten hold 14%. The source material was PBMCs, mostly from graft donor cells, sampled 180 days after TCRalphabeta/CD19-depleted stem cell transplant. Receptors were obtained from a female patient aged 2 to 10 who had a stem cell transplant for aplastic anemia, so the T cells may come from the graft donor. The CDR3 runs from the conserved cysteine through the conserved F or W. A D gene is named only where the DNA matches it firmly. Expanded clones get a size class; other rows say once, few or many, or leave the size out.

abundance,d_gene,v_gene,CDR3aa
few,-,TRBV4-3,CASSQDWGSSGNTIYF
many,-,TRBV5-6,CASSLVPAGNDNEQFF
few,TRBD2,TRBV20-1,CSARDRASGILTGELFF
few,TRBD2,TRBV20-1,CSARTSGRSDTQYF
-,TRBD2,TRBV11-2,CASSLVAGAHTGELFF
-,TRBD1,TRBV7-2,CASSPFGTGGITGELFF
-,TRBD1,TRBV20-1,CSALTGTGGYTF
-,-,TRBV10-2,CASSEIGGEQYF
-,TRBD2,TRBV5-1,CASSLSSQRTSGAVPYEQYF
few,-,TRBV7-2,CASGYGRGTGELFF
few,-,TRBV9,CASSVGGGLGQPQHF
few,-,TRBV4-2,CASSQDWGPNQPQHF
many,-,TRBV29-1,CSVVGGPGLYNEQFF
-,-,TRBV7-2,CASSFAGYQRETQYF
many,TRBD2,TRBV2,CASSEGLAGAGYNEQFF
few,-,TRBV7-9,CASSLMTGLAKNIQYF
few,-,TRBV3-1,CASSQVGGTYTGELFF
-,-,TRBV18,CASSQRDYEQYF
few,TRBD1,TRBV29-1,CSVGSQSPGQGRETQYF
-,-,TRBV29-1,CSVGLSTETDEQFF
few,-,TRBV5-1,CASSLAPRTNYGYTF
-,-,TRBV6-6,CASTSQGYEQYF
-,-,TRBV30,CAWSNGPNQPQHF
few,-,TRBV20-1,CSATTGSGANVLTF
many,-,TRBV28,CASSFRVGRDKSNTGELFF
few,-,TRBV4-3,CASSQDAYGSAGF
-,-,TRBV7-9,CASSWSRVGYTF
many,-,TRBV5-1,CASSPSGAINNEQFF
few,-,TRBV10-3,CAISARTSEQFF
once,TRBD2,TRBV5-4,CASRALAGDGETQYF
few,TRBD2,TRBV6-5,CASSYSSGSTKNIQYF
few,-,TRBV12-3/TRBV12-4,CASSLGGGSGNQPQHF
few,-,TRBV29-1,CSVESAGRPVYNEQFF
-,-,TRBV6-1,CASTHRGGLTNEKLFF
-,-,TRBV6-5,CASRPTRRNEQFF
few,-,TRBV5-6,CASSFERRRQYF
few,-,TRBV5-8,CASSLNFGGAAKNIQYF
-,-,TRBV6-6,CASRVVETQYF
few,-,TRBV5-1,CASSLGSISYEQYF